These T cell receptor beta chains were read from a single sample in a study of blood T cell repertoires in COVID-19. Only in-frame clones appear in the TCRdb table, and some are missing; sequencing was by immunoSEQ multiplex PCR. The sample shows 45,000 to 50,000 clones, 86% of them seen only once. Sequencing input: peripheral blood. These receptors were obtained from a human donor in a cohort sampled during active COVID-19. CDR3s include the opening cysteine and the closing phenylalanine or tryptophan. D genes are given only for firm matches. Size tells how often a clone was seen (once, few, many) or the class of an expanded clone, and some rows leave it out.

d_gene,abundance,j_gene,v_gene,CDR3aa,CDR3nt
TRBD2,NA,TRBJ2-7,TRBV7-2,CASSPRRIAGVNEQYF,TGTGCCAGCAGCCCAAGACGAATAGCGGGGGTTAACGAGCAGTACTTC
TRBD1,NA,TRBJ2-1,TRBV6-5,CASGTGNYNEQFF,TGTGCCAGCGGGACAGGGAACTACAATGAGCAGTTCTTC
TRBD1,NA,TRBJ1-6,TRBV7-8,CASSRPAAFTGETRYSPLHF,TGTGCCAGCAGCCGCCCGGCCGCCTTCACAGGGGAAACTCGGTATTCACCCCTCCACTTT
TRBD1,NA,TRBJ2-7,TRBV6-5,CASSPGQSSYEQYF,TGTGCCAGCAGTCCGGGACAGAGCTCCTACGAGCAGTACTTC
NA,NA,TRBJ2-7,TRBV6-5,CASREGQGVMGQYF,TGTGCCAGCCGGGAGGGGCAGGGGGTCATGGGGCAGTACTTC
NA,NA,TRBJ2-1,TRBV12-3/TRBV12-4,CASSLHIYNEQFF,TGTGCCAGCAGTTTGCACATCTACAATGAGCAGTTCTTC
TRBD1,NA,TRBJ1-1,TRBV6-5,CASSQTGGAEAFF,TGTGCCAGCAGTCAGACAGGGGGGGCTGAAGCTTTCTTT
TRBD1,NA,TRBJ2-7,TRBV2,CASQTGTGGYEQYF,TGTGCCAGCCAGACCGGGACAGGGGGTTACGAGCAGTACTTC
NA,NA,TRBJ1-2,TRBV5-6,CASSLAGINKGYTF,TGTGCCAGCAGCTTGGCAGGGATAAATAAAGGCTACACCTTC
NA,NA,TRBJ2-7,TRBV13,CASSSTGLGQYF,TGTGCCAGCAGCTCAACAGGGTTGGGGCAGTACTTC
NA,NA,TRBJ2-2,TRBV30,CAWTRGGAGELFF,TGTGCCTGGACGAGGGGCGGGGCCGGGGAGCTGTTTTTT
TRBD1,NA,TRBJ1-1,TRBV5-6,CASSIRPGQGDTEAFF,TGTGCCAGCAGCATCCGGCCGGGACAGGGGGACACTGAAGCTTTCTTT
TRBD1,NA,TRBJ2-5,TRBV6-5,CASSWTGGETQYF,TGTGCCAGCAGCTGGACAGGGGGAGAGACCCAGTACTTC
NA,NA,TRBJ2-3,TRBV18,CASSLNPSVGTDTQYF,TGTGCCAGCTCACTAAACCCCTCAGTGGGCACAGATACGCAGTATTTT
TRBD2,few,TRBJ2-1,TRBV18,CASSPRTSGFNEQFF,TGTGCCAGCTCACCAAGGACTAGCGGATTCAATGAGCAGTTCTTC
NA,NA,TRBJ1-5,TRBV6-1,CASSEFSYSNQPQHF,TGTGCCAGCAGTGAATTTAGTTATAGCAATCAGCCCCAGCATTTT
TRBD1,NA,TRBJ1-1,TRBV9,CASSETGTGEAFF,TGTGCCAGCAGCGAAACCGGGACAGGGGAAGCTTTCTTT
NA,NA,TRBJ1-1,TRBV29-1,CSVVLAVNTEAFF,TGCAGCGTTGTTTTGGCAGTGAACACTGAAGCTTTCTTT
TRBD1,once,TRBJ1-1,TRBV18,CASSPRDREAFF,TGTGCCAGCTCACCACGGGACAGAGAAGCTTTCTTT
NA,few,TRBJ1-3,TRBV7-2,CASSPDISGNTIYF,TGTGCCAGCAGCCCCGACATCTCTGGAAACACCATATATTTT
NA,NA,TRBJ2-5,TRBV5-6,CASSLASRQETQYF,TGTGCCAGCAGCTTGGCGAGCCGCCAAGAGACCCAGTACTTC
TRBD2,NA,TRBJ2-7,TRBV7-6,CASSWERGGTYEQYF,TGTGCCAGCAGCTGGGAGCGGGGGGGGACCTACGAGCAGTACTTC
NA,NA,TRBJ2-1,TRBV7-3,CASSFSQGPYNEQFF,TGTGCCAGCAGCTTCAGTCAGGGCCCCTACAATGAGCAGTTCTTC
TRBD2,NA,TRBJ2-7,TRBV5-4,CASSPGSGGSYEQYF,TGTGCCAGCAGCCCTGGGAGCGGGGGTTCCTACGAGCAGTACTTC
TRBD1,NA,TRBJ2-3,TRBV6-2/TRBV6-3,CASSSDRGLNTDTQYF,TGTGCCAGCAGCTCGGACAGGGGGCTAAACACAGATACGCAGTATTTT
NA,once,TRBJ1-1,TRBV3-1/TRBV3-2,CASSQADRNTEAFF,TGTGCCAGCAGCCAGGCTGACAGGAACACTGAAGCTTTCTTT
TRBD2,once,TRBJ2-7,TRBV7-2,CASSPIAGPYEQYF,TGTGCCAGCAGCCCTATAGCGGGGCCCTACGAGCAGTACTTC
NA,few,TRBJ1-4,TRBV9,CASSGPSGGAYGKLFF,TGTGCCAGCAGCGGGCCCTCGGGGGGGGCTTATGGAAAACTGTTTTTT
NA,once,TRBJ1-1,TRBV7-8,CASSQLRGGTAEAFF,TGTGCCAGCAGCCAACTTAGAGGGGGAACAGCTGAAGCTTTCTTT
TRBD2,NA,TRBJ2-5,TRBV2,CASSDRAGGPQETQYF,TGTGCCAGCAGTGATCGAGCGGGGGGCCCCCAAGAGACCCAGTACTTC
TRBD2,NA,TRBJ2-2,TRBV4-3,CASSSHTSGGAAGELFF,TGCGCCAGCAGCTCCCATACTAGCGGGGGGGCCGCCGGGGAGCTGTTTTTT
NA,NA,TRBJ2-7,TRBV10-3,CAISEVPNYEQYF,TGTGCCATCAGTGAGGTCCCCAACTACGAGCAGTACTTC
TRBD2,NA,TRBJ2-3,TRBV6-1,CASSEERGATDTQYF,TGTGCCAGCAGTGAAGAGCGGGGGGCCACAGATACGCAGTATTTT
TRBD1,NA,TRBJ1-4,TRBV6-5,CASSRQGWSDEKLFF,TGTGCCAGCAGTAGACAGGGATGGAGTGATGAAAAACTGTTTTTT
NA,few,TRBJ2-2,TRBV5-4,CASSGGAVDTGELFF,TGTGCCAGCAGTGGGGGGGCCGTAGACACCGGGGAGCTGTTTTTT
TRBD1,once,TRBJ1-3,TRBV5-1,CASSLDGTGNGNTIYF,TGCGCCAGCAGCTTGGACGGGACAGGGAATGGAAACACCATATATTTT
TRBD2,NA,TRBJ2-1,TRBV27,CASSPSGGAYNEQFF,TGTGCCAGCAGTCCTAGCGGGGGGGCCTACAATGAGCAGTTCTTC
NA,NA,TRBJ2-1,TRBV19,CASSITGRNEQFF,TGTGCCAGTAGTATAACAGGTCGGAATGAGCAGTTCTTC
TRBD2,once,TRBJ2-1,TRBV27,CASSSPWRGGLNEQFF,TGTGCCAGCAGTTCCCCCTGGCGGGGGGGCCTAAATGAGCAGTTCTTC
TRBD2,NA,TRBJ2-6,TRBV27,CASRLGLAGGSFSGANVLTF,TGTGCCAGCCGTTTAGGTCTGGCGGGGGGTTCTTTCTCTGGGGCCAACGTCCTGACTTTC
TRBD1,NA,TRBJ1-1,TRBV30,CAWRGGQGFFEAFF,TGTGCCTGGAGGGGGGGACAGGGTTTCTTCGAAGCTTTCTTT
NA,NA,TRBJ1-1,TRBV11-3,CASSLGRNTEAFF,TGTGCCAGCAGCTTAGGGAGAAACACTGAAGCTTTCTTT
NA,NA,TRBJ2-4,TRBV9,CASSATGIMDIQYF,TGTGCCAGCAGCGCAACAGGGATTATGGACATTCAGTACTTC
TRBD1,NA,TRBJ2-3,TRBV24-1,CATSDPDRAGTDTQYF,TGTGCCACCAGTGATCCGGACAGGGCTGGGACAGATACGCAGTATTTT
NA,NA,TRBJ2-3,TRBV6-5,CASRAEAGFTDTQYF,TGTGCCAGCAGAGCAGAAGCAGGGTTCACAGATACGCAGTATTTT
TRBD2,NA,TRBJ2-5,TRBV7-9,CASSSPRLAGNGETQYF,TGTGCCAGCAGCTCCCCTCGACTAGCGGGGAATGGAGAGACCCAGTACTTC
NA,NA,TRBJ2-1,TRBV7-9,CASNLLWNEQFF,TGTGCCAGCAACCTCCTATGGAATGAGCAGTTCTTC
NA,once,TRBJ2-5,TRBV30,CAWKRVFPEAQYF,TGTGCCTGGAAGCGGGTTTTCCCTGAGGCCCAGTACTTC
NA,NA,TRBJ2-7,TRBV2,CASSDGGGEQYF,TGTGCCAGCAGTGACGGGGGTGGCGAGCAGTACTTC
NA,NA,TRBJ2-2,TRBV6-4,CASSREQNTGELFF,TGTGCCAGCAGCCGAGAGCAGAACACCGGGGAGCTGTTTTTT
NA,NA,TRBJ1-2,TRBV7-8,CASSPRGAVTYGYTF,TGTGCCAGCAGCCCCCGGGGGGCAGTGACCTATGGCTACACCTTC
NA,NA,TRBJ2-5,TRBV7-2,CASSLAGAQETQYF,TGTGCCAGCAGCTTAGCGGGGGCTCAAGAGACCCAGTACTTC
NA,NA,TRBJ1-4,TRBV6-6,CASSSTAATVEKLFF,TGTGCCAGCAGTTCTACGGCGGCAACTGTCGAAAAACTGTTTTTT
NA,NA,TRBJ1-5,TRBV11-2,CASSLSGDQPQHF,TGTGCCAGCAGCTTATCCGGGGATCAGCCCCAGCATTTT
TRBD1,NA,TRBJ2-3,TRBV5-1,CASSMDRVPDTQYF,TGCGCCAGCAGCATGGACAGGGTTCCAGATACGCAGTATTTT
NA,once,TRBJ1-4,TRBV27,CASSNWGEGEKLFF,TGTGCCAGCAGCAATTGGGGGGAGGGTGAAAAACTGTTTTTT
NA,NA,TRBJ1-6,TRBV2,CASSVEGPQISPLHF,TGTGCCAGCAGTGTCGAGGGCCCCCAAATTTCACCCCTCCACTTT
NA,NA,TRBJ1-4,TRBV5-1,CASSPGGSTNEKLFF,TGCGCCAGCAGCCCGGGGGGATCAACTAATGAAAAACTGTTTTTT
TRBD1,few,TRBJ1-2,TRBV2,CATYRDSRYGYTF,TGTGCCACATACCGGGACAGCAGATATGGCTACACCTTC